What follows describes a single T cell receptor beta chain. These data come from a study of blood T cell repertoires in COVID-19. Study at large: Some COVID-19 samples were acute and others convalescent; all came from the United States, Italy and Spain.

The data were produced by immunoSEQ multiplex PCR, yet TCRdb's version contains in-frame clones alone and is incomplete. The sample has about 430,000 clones, roughly 90% seen once. The CDR3 covers 14 residues. The junction had 9 bases not matched to a gene; V was cut back by 8 bases and J by 8 bases. CDR1 WSHSY and CDR2 SAAADI come from the germline V gene. Sample: PBMCs or T cells enriched from blood (not recorded which). The rearrangement joins TRBV10-2 to TRBJ1-2; 12 bases line up with TRBD1. The source of this sequence is a woman aged 30 to 39 with acute COVID-19. The CDR3 DNA follows: TGCGCCAGCGTCCGGGACAGGGGGCTTAACGGCTACACCTTC. Its protein is CASVRDRGLNGYTF.